This T cell receptor (beta chain) was captured by sequencing in a study of blood T cell repertoires in COVID-19. The CDR3 consists of 15 residues. V shed 5 bases, J shed 2 bases, and the junction held 3 bases outside the gene matches. Germline CDR1 and CDR2: SEHNR and FQNEAQ (reference sequence). Enrollees, about 18 to 89 years old, lived in 24 US areas. TCRdb keeps only in-frame clones here, not all; method: immunoSEQ multiplex PCR. Found here are some 340,000 clones, 85% to 95% of them singletons; the top ten hold 3% to 5%. Sequences were obtained from PBMCs or T cells enriched from blood (not recorded which). The sequence came from a woman under 40 who had been exposed to COVID-19. V and J are TRBV7-9 and TRBJ2-7; 13 bases map to TRBD2. This CDR3 is CASSLTSGGAYEQYF. The DNA of the CDR3 is TGTGCCAGCAGCCTTACTAGCGGGGGGGCCTACGAGCAGTACTTC.